This TCR beta chain comes out of a study of T cell repertoires in cytomegalovirus infection. About the study: CMV epitopes that were recently identified and HLA-C-restricted were used alongside well-studied HLA-B-restricted ones. Public TCR beta signatures provided an indication of both CMV infection and a matching HLA type. General study findings and limits: Individuals carrying CMV plus the relevant HLA were identified by cumulative frequency of public TCR beta families. The ex vivo response was dominated by HLA-C-restricted CMV-specific TCR beta clonotypes.

This clonotype occurred many times. Antigen unknown. Germline lookup yields CDR1 SGHRS and CDR2 YFSETQ. The CDR3 sequence is 15 residues long. The ends were cut back, 4 bases at V and 4 bases at J, with 14 bases in the middle. TCRdb re-analysed the reads in MiXCR, keeping a single row per CDR3 protein. The sample holds about 830,000 distinct CDR3 sequences; approximately 32% are singletons and the top ten take under 15%. The sequenced sample was cultured CD8+ T cells from PBMCs, obtained from culture after CMV antigen stimulation. V and J are TRBV5-1 and TRBJ2-2, with D possibly called TRBD1 or TRBD2 (5 bases each). The clonotype was recovered from a human donor in good health (CMV status not recorded). Some clones in this sample may be carry-over from other donors' samples. CDR3 loop: CASSAGTPFTGELFF. CDR3 DNA sequence: TGCGCCAGCAGCGCCGGGACCCCGTTCACCGGGGAGCTGTTTTTT.